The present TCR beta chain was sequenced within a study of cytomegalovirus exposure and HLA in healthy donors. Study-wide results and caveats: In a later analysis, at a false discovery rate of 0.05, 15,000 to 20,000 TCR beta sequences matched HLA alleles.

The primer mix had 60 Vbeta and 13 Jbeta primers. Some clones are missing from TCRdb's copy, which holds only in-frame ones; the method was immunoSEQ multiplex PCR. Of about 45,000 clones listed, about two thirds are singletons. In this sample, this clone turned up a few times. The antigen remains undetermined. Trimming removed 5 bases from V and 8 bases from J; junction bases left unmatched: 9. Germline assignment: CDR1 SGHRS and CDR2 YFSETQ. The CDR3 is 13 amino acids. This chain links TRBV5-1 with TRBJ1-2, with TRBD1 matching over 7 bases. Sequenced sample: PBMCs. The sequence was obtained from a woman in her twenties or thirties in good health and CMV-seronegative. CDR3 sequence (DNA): TGCGCCAGCAGTCTGCAGACAGGGTGGGGCTACACCTTC. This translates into CASSLQTGWGYTF.